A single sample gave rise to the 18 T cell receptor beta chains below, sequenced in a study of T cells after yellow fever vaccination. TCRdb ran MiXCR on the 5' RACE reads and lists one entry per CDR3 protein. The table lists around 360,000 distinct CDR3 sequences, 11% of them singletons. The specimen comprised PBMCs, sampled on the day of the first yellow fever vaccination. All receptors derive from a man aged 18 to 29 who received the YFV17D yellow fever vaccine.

The CDR3 region has the DNA TGTGCCAGCAGCCAAGAACGGGGGTGGACTGAAGCTTTCTTT. Residues: CASSQERGWTEAFF. J is TRBJ1-1 and V is TRBV3-1; TRBD1 might be the D (5 bases). Trimming left V 0 bases short and J 5 bases short, with 10 bases between. CDR1 and CDR2 (germline): LGHDT, YNNKEL (reference sequence). This CDR3 is built from 14 residues.

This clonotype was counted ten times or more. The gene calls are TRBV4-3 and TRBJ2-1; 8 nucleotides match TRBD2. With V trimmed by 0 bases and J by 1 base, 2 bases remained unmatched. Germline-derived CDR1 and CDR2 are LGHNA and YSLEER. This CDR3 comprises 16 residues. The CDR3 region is CASSQELAESYNEQFF. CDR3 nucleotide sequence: TGCGCCAGCAGCCAAGAACTAGCGGAATCCTACAATGAGCAGTTCTTC.

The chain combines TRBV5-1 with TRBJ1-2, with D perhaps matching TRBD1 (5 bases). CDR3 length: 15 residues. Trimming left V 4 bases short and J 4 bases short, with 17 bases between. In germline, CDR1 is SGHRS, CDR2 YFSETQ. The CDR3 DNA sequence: TGCGCCAGCAGCGGGGGGTCTCACCTTGGCTATGGCTACACCTTC. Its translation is CASSGGSHLGYGYTF.

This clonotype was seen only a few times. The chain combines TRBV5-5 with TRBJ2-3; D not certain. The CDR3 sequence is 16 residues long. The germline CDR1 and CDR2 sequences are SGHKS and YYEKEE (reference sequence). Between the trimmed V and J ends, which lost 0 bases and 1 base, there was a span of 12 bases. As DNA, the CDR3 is TGTGCCAGCAGCTTGGGTCAGCCAGGAGGCACAGATACGCAGTATTTT. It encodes CASSLGQPGGTDTQYF. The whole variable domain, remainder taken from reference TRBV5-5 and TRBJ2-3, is DAGVTQSPTHLIKTRGQQVTLRCSPISGHKSVSWYQQVLGQGPQFIFQYYEKEERGRGNFPDRFSARQFPNYSSELNVNALLLGDSALYLCASSLGQPGGTDTQYFGPGTRLTVL.

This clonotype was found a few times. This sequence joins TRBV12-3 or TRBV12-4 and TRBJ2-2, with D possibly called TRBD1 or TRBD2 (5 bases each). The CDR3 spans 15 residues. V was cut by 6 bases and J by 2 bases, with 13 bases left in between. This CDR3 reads CASSAGTLNTGELFF. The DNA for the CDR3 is TGTGCCAGCAGCGCCGGGACGTTAAACACCGGGGAGCTGTTTTTT.

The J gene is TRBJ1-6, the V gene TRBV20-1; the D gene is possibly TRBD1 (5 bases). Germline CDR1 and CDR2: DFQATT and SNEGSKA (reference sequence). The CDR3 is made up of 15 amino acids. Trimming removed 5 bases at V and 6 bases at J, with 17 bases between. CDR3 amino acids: CSAGPQGGINSPLHF. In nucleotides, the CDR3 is TGCAGTGCTGGTCCCCAGGGCGGGATTAATTCACCCCTCCACTTT.

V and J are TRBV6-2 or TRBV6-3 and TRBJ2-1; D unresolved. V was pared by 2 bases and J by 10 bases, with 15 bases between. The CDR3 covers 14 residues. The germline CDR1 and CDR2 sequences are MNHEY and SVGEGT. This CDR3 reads CASSYLGNRPEQFF. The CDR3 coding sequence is TGTGCCAGCAGTTACCTCGGCAACCGACCGGAGCAGTTCTTC.

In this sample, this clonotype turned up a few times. CDR3 sequence reads: CSVVGGAGPSYEQYF. In DNA, the CDR3 is TGCAGCGTTGTGGGCGGCGCAGGGCCCTCCTACGAGCAGTACTTC. The chain recombines TRBV29-1 with TRBJ2-7; a weak D match, TRBD1 (5 bases). The ends were cut back, 4 bases at V and 0 bases at J, with 16 bases in the middle. The CDR3 extends over 15 amino acids. From germline, CDR1 is SQVTM and CDR2 ANQGSEA.

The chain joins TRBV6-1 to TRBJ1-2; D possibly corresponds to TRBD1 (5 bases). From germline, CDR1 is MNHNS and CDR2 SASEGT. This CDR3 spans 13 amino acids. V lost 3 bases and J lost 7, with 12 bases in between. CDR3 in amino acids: CASSDREFSGYTF. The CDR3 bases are TGTGCCAGCAGTGACAGGGAATTCTCTGGCTACACCTTC.

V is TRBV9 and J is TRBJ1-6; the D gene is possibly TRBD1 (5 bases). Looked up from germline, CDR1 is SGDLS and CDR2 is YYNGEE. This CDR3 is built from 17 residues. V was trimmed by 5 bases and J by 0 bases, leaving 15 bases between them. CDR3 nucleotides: TGTGCCAGCAGTCCGGGGGATATTAGCTCCTATAATTCACCCCTCCACTTT. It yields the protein CASSPGDISSYNSPLHF.

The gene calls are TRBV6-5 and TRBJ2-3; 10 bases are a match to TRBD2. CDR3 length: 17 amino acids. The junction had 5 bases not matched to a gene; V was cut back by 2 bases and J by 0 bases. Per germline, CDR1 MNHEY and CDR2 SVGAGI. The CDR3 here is CASSYSSGGSSTDTQYF. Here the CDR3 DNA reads TGTGCCAGCAGTTACAGTAGCGGGGGGTCTAGCACAGATACGCAGTATTTT.

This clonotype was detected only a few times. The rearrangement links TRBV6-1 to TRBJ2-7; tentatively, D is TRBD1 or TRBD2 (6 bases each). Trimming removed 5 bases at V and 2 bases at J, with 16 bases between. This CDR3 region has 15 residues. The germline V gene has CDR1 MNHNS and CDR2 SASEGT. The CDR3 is CASSPTGAHPYEQYV. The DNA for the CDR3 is TGTGCCAGCAGTCCTACGGGGGCCCACCCCTACGAGCAGTACGTC.

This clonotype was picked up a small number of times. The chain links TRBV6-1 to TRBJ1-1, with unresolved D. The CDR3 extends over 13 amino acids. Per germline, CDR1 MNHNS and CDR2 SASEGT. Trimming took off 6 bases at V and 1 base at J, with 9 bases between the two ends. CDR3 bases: TGTGCCAGCAGATGGGTCGGGAACACTGAAGCTTTCTTT. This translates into CASRWVGNTEAFF.

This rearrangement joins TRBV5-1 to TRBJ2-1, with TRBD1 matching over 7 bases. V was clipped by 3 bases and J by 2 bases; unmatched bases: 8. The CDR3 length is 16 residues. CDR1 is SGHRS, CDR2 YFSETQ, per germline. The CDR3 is CASSSKTGVAYNEQFF. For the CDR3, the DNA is TGCGCCAGCAGCTCGAAAACAGGGGTAGCCTACAATGAGCAGTTCTTC.

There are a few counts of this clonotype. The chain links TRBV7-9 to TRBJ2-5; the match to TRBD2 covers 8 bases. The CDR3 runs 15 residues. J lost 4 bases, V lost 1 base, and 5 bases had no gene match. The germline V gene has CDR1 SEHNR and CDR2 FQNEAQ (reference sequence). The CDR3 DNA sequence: TGTGCCAGCAGCTTAGGGAGCGGGGGTCCAGAGACCCAGTACTTC. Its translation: CASSLGSGGPETQYF.

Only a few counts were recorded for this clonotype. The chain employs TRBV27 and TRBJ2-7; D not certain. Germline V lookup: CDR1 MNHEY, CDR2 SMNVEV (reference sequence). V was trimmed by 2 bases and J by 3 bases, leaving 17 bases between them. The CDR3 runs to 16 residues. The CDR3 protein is CASSLISGRIGYEQYF. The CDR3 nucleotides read TGTGCCAGCAGTTTAATTAGTGGCAGGATCGGCTACGAGCAGTACTTC.

The CDR3 nucleotides are TGTGCCAGCAGCCAAGGGACCGATATACGCACAGATACGCAGTATTTT. Its protein product is CASSQGTDIRTDTQYF. V and J are TRBV3-1 and TRBJ2-3; unclear D gene. The CDR3 extends over 16 amino acids. The V end was cut by 1 base, the J end by 1 base, with 12 bases between. CDR1 and CDR2 (germline): LGHDT, YNNKEL (reference sequence).

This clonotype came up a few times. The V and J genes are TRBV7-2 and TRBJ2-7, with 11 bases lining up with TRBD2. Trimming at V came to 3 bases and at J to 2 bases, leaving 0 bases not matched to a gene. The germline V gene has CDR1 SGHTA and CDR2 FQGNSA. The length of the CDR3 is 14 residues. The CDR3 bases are TGTGCCAGCAGCTTTAGCGGGGGGGCCTACGAGCAGTACTTC. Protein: CASSFSGGAYEQYF.